This is a list of T cell receptor beta chains from one sample in a study of spatial heterogeneity in lung cancer. From the 5' RACE reads, TCRdb called clonotypes with MiXCR, one entry per CDR3 protein. The sample shows some 15,000 distinct CDR3 sequences, approximately 11% of them seen only once. The sample in question was PBMCs, obtained at surgery. The source of these receptors is a female donor with early-stage non-small cell lung cancer. The conserved cysteine and the conserved F or W are not part of the CDR3 here. Some rows have no size entry. The others give once, few or many, or a class for an expanded clone.

v_call: TRBV19
clone_size: NA
j_call: TRBJ1-2
cdr3_aa: ATRARGGSGYT

v_call: TRBV6-6
clone_size: many
j_call: TRBJ2-7
cdr3_aa: ASSFPGPPPYEQY

v_call: TRBV7-9
clone_size: NA
j_call: TRBJ1-2
cdr3_aa: ASSYGGGYT

v_call: TRBV7-9
clone_size: NA
j_call: TRBJ1-2
cdr3_aa: ASSVTGTYGYT

v_call: TRBV14
clone_size: many
j_call: TRBJ2-4
cdr3_aa: ASSQEGELDTDSGSIQY

v_call: TRBV2
clone_size: medium-sized
j_call: TRBJ1-5
cdr3_aa: AVRRNSNQPQH

v_call: TRBV28
clone_size: few
j_call: TRBJ2-3
cdr3_aa: ASSLGPTRTQY

v_call: TRBV5-5
clone_size: few
j_call: TRBJ2-1
cdr3_aa: ASRPVSRSSYNEQF

v_call: TRBV5-6
clone_size: medium-sized
j_call: TRBJ1-1
cdr3_aa: ASSLEGQGYTEAF

v_call: TRBV5-1
clone_size: many
j_call: TRBJ2-7
cdr3_aa: ASSLRTGSDEQY

v_call: TRBV20-1
clone_size: many
j_call: TRBJ2-7
cdr3_aa: SAREGGRLSYEQY

v_call: TRBV5-6
clone_size: many
j_call: TRBJ2-1
cdr3_aa: ASLKSGPQYNEQF

v_call: TRBV12-2
clone_size: many
j_call: TRBJ2-2
cdr3_aa: ASRLQGTDTGELF

v_call: TRBV10-3
clone_size: many
j_call: TRBJ2-2
cdr3_aa: AISERLAGDSGTGELF

v_call: TRBV10-2
clone_size: many
j_call: TRBJ2-3
cdr3_aa: ASGGVTDTQY

v_call: TRBV12-3/TRBV12-4
clone_size: many
j_call: TRBJ1-4
cdr3_aa: ASSPWGATNEKLF

v_call: TRBV20-1
clone_size: NA
j_call: TRBJ2-3
cdr3_aa: SAKYQSTDTQY

v_call: TRBV6-1
clone_size: NA
j_call: TRBJ2-7
cdr3_aa: ATDRAPYEQY

v_call: TRBV21-1
clone_size: NA
j_call: TRBJ2-5
cdr3_aa: ASGGAVETQY

v_call: TRBV29-1
clone_size: NA
j_call: TRBJ2-3
cdr3_aa: SASQGGTTDTQY

v_call: TRBV19
clone_size: few
j_call: TRBJ1-1
cdr3_aa: ASTAMDRVSTEAF

v_call: TRBV12-3/TRBV12-4
clone_size: many
j_call: TRBJ1-3
cdr3_aa: ATSVGTAGNTIY

v_call: TRBV5-1
clone_size: many
j_call: TRBJ1-3
cdr3_aa: ASSLGGPRDGNTIY

v_call: TRBV19
clone_size: many
j_call: TRBJ1-1
cdr3_aa: ASSPQFGEAF

v_call: TRBV27
clone_size: many
j_call: TRBJ1-2
cdr3_aa: ASRFLDTRSNYGLT

v_call: TRBV11-1
clone_size: many
j_call: TRBJ2-2
cdr3_aa: ASSLSGAGELF

v_call: TRBV28
clone_size: few
j_call: TRBJ2-5
cdr3_aa: ASSLRKTGTTQETQY

v_call: TRBV5-1
clone_size: many
j_call: TRBJ2-7
cdr3_aa: ASSVSGTGGAEQY

v_call: TRBV5-6
clone_size: many
j_call: TRBJ1-1
cdr3_aa: ASSHPPTVSRNTEAF

v_call: TRBV12-3/TRBV12-4
clone_size: many
j_call: TRBJ1-1
cdr3_aa: ASSSLTGGTNTEAF

v_call: TRBV7-9
clone_size: many
j_call: TRBJ1-2
cdr3_aa: ASSRTAQDGYT

v_call: TRBV29-1
clone_size: many
j_call: TRBJ2-3
cdr3_aa: SVEPDRVGDTQY

v_call: TRBV5-1
clone_size: NA
j_call: TRBJ2-1
cdr3_aa: ASSFANEQF

v_call: TRBV28
clone_size: many
j_call: TRBJ1-2
cdr3_aa: ASSLSGERGYT

v_call: TRBV6-6
clone_size: many
j_call: TRBJ1-3
cdr3_aa: ASSSPGGNTIY

v_call: TRBV20-1
clone_size: large
j_call: TRBJ2-3
cdr3_aa: SARDFLAGEIDTQY

v_call: TRBV20-1
clone_size: many
j_call: TRBJ2-1
cdr3_aa: SARDSSAEQF

v_call: TRBV6-6
clone_size: many
j_call: TRBJ2-1
cdr3_aa: ASKRTDYNEQF

v_call: TRBV6-2/TRBV6-3
clone_size: many
j_call: TRBJ1-5
cdr3_aa: ASSPIWDAWTPQHSNQPQH